A selection of T cell receptor beta chains follows, all from one sample in a study of blood T cell repertoires in COVID-19. Produced via immunoSEQ multiplex PCR; TCRdb's table is partial and in-frame only. This sample yields about 150,000 clones, of which approximately 88% are seen a single time; around 5% belongs to the top ten. The sample was PBMCs or T cells enriched from blood (not recorded which). Receptor source: a man aged 65 to 85 who had been exposed to COVID-19. The CDR3 runs from the conserved cysteine through the conserved F or W.

j_call v_call cdr3_aa
TRBJ1-1 TRBV2 CASSTDRGDGAFF
TRBJ1-1 TRBV3-1/TRBV3-2 CASSQAGVTNTEAFF
TRBJ1-5 TRBV19 CASSSDRGSYQPQHF
TRBJ2-1 TRBV18 CASSPLGGKSGNEQFF
TRBJ2-1 TRBV15 CATSTESGGNGRQFF
TRBJ1-2 TRBV28 CASSLAGIGYTF
TRBJ2-7 TRBV4-3 CASSQGVYSYEQYF
TRBJ1-1 TRBV9 CASSLRQVNTEAFF
TRBJ1-3 TRBV5-1 CASSRRTGGNGNTIYF
TRBJ2-2 TRBV18 CASSRTVTNTGELFF
TRBJ2-2 TRBV2 CASRDTGYTGELFF
TRBJ2-7 TRBV6-2/TRBV6-3 CASSYSTTPEQYF
TRBJ1-1 TRBV14 CASSPTGGTEAFF
TRBJ1-2 TRBV7-2 CASSLEQGAQYGYTF
TRBJ1-1 TRBV15 CATRVNPGITKAFF
TRBJ2-3 TRBV5-4 CASSLGLARTDTQYF
TRBJ2-1 TRBV7-2 CASGVGSKQFF
TRBJ2-7 TRBV28 CASSPGTTRGPYEQYF
TRBJ1-1 TRBV7-3 CASSPGSGNTEAFF
TRBJ1-2 TRBV19 CASKNRDRDYGYTF
TRBJ1-1 TRBV18 CASRTGGQGEAFF
TRBJ2-3 TRBV4-3 CASSQLGRESTDTQYF
TRBJ2-7 TRBV6-5 CASTRTGAFPYEQYF
TRBJ1-2 TRBV18 CASSPPGGEDYGYTF
TRBJ2-5 TRBV10-1 CASSESSNRDSIEETQYF
TRBJ1-2 TRBV4-1 CASSQGTGAGGIYGYTF
TRBJ2-2 TRBV5-6 CASSLVGTSSNTGELFF
TRBJ1-2 TRBV28 CASSLAPGGANYGYTF
TRBJ2-1 TRBV4-3 CASSLFWGTGTNEQFF
TRBJ2-2 TRBV7-2 CASSLVQSSGRRWGELFF
TRBJ1-6 TRBV19 CASSSKMYNSPLHF
TRBJ1-5 TRBV28 CASIPGQRRNQPQHF
TRBJ2-1 TRBV6-2/TRBV6-3 CASSSRDRAYNEQFF
TRBJ2-1 TRBV27 CASHSGGSYNEQFF
TRBJ1-1 TRBV7-2 CASSFGGKAFF
TRBJ1-3 TRBV2 CASSDRRIGNTIYF
TRBJ1-2 TRBV10-3 CAISGTGEGGYTF
TRBJ1-2 TRBV9 CASSPHVQGQVGYTF
TRBJ2-1 TRBV18 CASSPGSGVNEQFF
TRBJ2-3 TRBV4-3 CASSQDIGLAGEADTQYF
TRBJ1-5 TRBV12-3/TRBV12-4 CASSLQGIQPQHF
TRBJ1-5 TRBV6-5 CASKGQGTMVQPQHF
TRBJ1-5 TRBV28 CASSSGSGTGTGYNQPQHF
TRBJ1-4 TRBV5-6 CASSLGQTGNEKLFF
TRBJ1-1 TRBV27 CASSLTGMGSAAFF
TRBJ1-1 TRBV7-2 CASSFGRLNTEAFF
TRBJ2-7 TRBV7-6 CASSPLTGYEQYF
TRBJ2-1 TRBV11-2 CASSSGQGLNEQFF
TRBJ2-1 TRBV18 CASSPLLAGGNNEQFF
TRBJ2-2 TRBV18 CASSPRGQDPTGELFF
TRBJ1-1 TRBV10-2 CASSEFSTGDTEAFF
TRBJ2-2 TRBV30 CAWSPPAGKNTGELFF
TRBJ1-1 TRBV11-2 CASSLTAVNTEAFF
TRBJ1-3 TRBV5-5 CASSLSQGSGNTIYF